This T cell receptor (beta chain) was profiled in a study of cytomegalovirus exposure and HLA in healthy donors. As to this clone: The sample contains more than one DNA sequence encoding this CDR3.

The CDR3 contains 17 residues. Per germline, CDR1 SGHNT and CDR2 YYREEE (reference sequence). V lost 4 bases, J lost 5 bases, and 21 bases lay in between. Use of 60 Vbeta and 13 Jbeta primers characterized the PCR. Profiled with immunoSEQ multiplex PCR; TCRdb holds only in-frame clones, not every one. The sample lists around 94,000 clones; approximately 76% were seen once. This chain connects TRBV5-4 to TRBJ2-2; TRBD2 is a possible D gene (6 bases). Material for sequencing was PBMCs. The receptor was isolated from an older woman in good health and CMV-seropositive. In nucleotides, the CDR3 is TGTGCCAGCAGCGACAACCGGGACTCTGGGGGAACCGGGGAGCTGTTTTTT. This sequence encodes CASSDNRDSGGTGELFF.